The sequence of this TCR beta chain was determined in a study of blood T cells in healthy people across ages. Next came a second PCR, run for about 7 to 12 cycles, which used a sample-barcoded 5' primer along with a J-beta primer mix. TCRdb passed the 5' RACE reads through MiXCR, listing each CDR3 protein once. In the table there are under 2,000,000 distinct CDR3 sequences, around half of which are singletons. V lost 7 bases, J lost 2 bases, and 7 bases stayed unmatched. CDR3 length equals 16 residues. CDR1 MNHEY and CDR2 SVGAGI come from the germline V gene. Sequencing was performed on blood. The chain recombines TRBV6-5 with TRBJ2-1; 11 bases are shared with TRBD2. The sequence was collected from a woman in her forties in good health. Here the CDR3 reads CASTTAGLAAYNEQFF. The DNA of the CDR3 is TGTGCCAGCACCACCGCGGGACTAGCGGCCTACAATGAGCAGTTCTTC.